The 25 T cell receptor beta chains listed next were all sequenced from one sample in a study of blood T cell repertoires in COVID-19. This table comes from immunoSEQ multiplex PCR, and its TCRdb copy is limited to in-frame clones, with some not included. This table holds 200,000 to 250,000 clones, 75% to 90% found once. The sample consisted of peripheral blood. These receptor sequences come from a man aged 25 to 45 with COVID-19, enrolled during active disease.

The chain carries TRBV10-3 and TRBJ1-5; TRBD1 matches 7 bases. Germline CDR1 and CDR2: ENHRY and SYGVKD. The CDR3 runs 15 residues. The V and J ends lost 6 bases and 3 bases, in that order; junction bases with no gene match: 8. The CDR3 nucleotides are TGTGCCATCAGCCCGGGGACAGCGCACAATCAGCCCCAGCATTTT. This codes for CAISPGTAHNQPQHF.

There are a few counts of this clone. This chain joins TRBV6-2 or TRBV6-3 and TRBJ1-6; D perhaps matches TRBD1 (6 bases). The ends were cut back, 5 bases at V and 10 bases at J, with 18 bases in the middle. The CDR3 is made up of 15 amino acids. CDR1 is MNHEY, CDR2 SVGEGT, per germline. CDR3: CASSPIQGSRSPLHF. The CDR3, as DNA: TGTGCCAGCAGTCCCATACAGGGATCGAGGTCACCCCTCCACTTT.

CDR3 nucleotides: TGTGCCAGCACCGGGTCTGCCGGGGAGCTGTTTTTT. This sequence encodes CASTGSAGELFF. This chain uses TRBV25-1 with TRBJ2-2; no clear D gene. CDR1 is MGHDK and CDR2 is SYGVNS in the germline V gene. This CDR3 has 12 amino acids. V was cut by 7 bases and J by 6 bases, with 9 bases left in between.

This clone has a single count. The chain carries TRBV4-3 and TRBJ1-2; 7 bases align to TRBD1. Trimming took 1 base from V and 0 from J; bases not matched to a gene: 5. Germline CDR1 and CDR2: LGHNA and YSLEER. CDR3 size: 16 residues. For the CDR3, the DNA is TGCGCCAGCAGCCAAGGAGGGGGCGGGTCTAACTATGGCTACACCTTC. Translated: CASSQGGGGSNYGYTF.

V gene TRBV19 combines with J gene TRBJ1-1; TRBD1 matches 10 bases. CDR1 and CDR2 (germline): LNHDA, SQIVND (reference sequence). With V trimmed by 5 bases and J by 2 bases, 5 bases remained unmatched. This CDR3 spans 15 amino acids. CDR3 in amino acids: CASSPRTGGNTEAFF. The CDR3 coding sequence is TGTGCCAGTAGTCCAAGGACAGGGGGAAACACTGAAGCTTTCTTT.

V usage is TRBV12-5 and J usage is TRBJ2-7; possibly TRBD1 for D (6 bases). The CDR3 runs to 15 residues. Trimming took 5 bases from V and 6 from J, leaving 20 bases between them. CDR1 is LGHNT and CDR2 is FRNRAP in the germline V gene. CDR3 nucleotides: TGTGCTAGTGGTAGGTCGACAGGCCCGCCAACCGAGCAGTACTTC. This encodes CASGRSTGPPTEQYF. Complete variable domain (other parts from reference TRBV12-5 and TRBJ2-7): DARVTQTPRHKVTEMGQEVTMRCQPILGHNTVFWYRQTMMQGLELLAYFRNRAPLDDSGMPKDRFSAEMPDATLATLKIQPSEPRDSAVYFCASGRSTGPPTEQYFGPGTRLTVT.

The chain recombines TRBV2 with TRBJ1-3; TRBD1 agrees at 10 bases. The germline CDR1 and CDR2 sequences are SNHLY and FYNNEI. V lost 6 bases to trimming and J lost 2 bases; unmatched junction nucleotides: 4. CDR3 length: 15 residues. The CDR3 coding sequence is TGTGCCAGCAGCCAGGACAGGGGGACTGGAAACACCATATATTTT. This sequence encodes CASSQDRGTGNTIYF. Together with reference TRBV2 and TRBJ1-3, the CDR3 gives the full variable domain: EPEVTQTPSHQVTQMGQEVILRCVPISNHLYFYWYRQILGQKVEFLVSFYNNEISEKSEIFDDQFSVERPDGSNFTLKIRSTKLEDSAMYFCASSQDRGTGNTIYFGEGSWLTVV.

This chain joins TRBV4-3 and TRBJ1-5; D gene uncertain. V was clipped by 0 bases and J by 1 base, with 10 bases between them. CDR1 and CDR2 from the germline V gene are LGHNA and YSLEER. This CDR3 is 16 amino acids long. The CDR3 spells CASSQEFAGSNQPQHF. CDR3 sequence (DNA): TGCGCCAGCAGCCAAGAGTTTGCGGGGAGCAATCAGCCCCAGCATTTT.

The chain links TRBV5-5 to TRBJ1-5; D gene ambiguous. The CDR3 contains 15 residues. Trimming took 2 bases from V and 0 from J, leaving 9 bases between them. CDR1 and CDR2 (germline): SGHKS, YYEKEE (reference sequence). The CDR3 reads CASSFAVFSNQPQHF. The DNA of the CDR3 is TGTGCCAGCAGCTTTGCGGTGTTTAGCAATCAGCCCCAGCATTTT.

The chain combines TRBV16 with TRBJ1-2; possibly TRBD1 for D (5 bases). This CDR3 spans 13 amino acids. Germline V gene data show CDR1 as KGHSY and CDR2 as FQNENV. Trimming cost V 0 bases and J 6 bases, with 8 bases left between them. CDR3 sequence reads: CASSQSEGNGYTF. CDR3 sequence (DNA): TGTGCCAGCAGCCAATCGGAGGGGAATGGCTACACCTTC.

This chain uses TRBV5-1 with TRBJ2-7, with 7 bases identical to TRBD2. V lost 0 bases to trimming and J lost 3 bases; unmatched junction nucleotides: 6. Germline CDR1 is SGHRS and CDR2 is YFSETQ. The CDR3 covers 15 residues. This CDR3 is CASSLVSAGSYEQYF. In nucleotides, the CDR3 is TGCGCCAGCAGCTTGGTATCAGCGGGAAGCTACGAGCAGTACTTC.

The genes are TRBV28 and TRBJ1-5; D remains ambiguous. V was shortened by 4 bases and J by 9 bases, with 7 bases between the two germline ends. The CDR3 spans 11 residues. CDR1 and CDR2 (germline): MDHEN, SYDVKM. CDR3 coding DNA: TGTGCCAGCAGTTCCCGAGGGCCCCAGCATTTT. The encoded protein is CASSSRGPQHF. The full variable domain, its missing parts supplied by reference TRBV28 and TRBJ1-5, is DVKVTQSSRYLVKRTGEKVFLECVQDMDHENMFWYRQDPGLGLRLIYFSYDVKMKEKGDIPEGYSVSREKKERFSLILESASTNQTSMYLCASSSRGPQHFGDGTRLSIL.

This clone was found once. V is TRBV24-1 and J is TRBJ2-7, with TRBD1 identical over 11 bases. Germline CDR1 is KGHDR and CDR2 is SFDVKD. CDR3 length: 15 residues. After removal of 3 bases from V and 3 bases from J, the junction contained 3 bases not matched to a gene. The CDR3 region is CATSDPGTGGYEQYF. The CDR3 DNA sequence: TGTGCCACCAGTGATCCCGGGACAGGGGGCTACGAGCAGTACTTC.

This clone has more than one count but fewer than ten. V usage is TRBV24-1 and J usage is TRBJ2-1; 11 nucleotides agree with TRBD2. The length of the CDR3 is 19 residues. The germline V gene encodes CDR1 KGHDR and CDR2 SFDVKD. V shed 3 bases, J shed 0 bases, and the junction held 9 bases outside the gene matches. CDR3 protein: CATSDVGTSGASSYNEQFF. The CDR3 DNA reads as TGTGCCACCAGTGATGTCGGGACTAGCGGAGCGAGCTCCTACAATGAGCAGTTCTTC.

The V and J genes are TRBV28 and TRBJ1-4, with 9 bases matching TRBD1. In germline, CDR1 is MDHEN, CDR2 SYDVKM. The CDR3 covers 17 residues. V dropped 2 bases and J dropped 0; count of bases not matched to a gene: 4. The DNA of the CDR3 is TGTGCCAGCAGTTTAGCGGGACAGGGATCAACTAATGAAAAACTGTTTTTT. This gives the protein CASSLAGQGSTNEKLFF.

CDR3 nucleotide sequence: TGTGCCAGCAGTGTGACAGGGTTGTCCTACGAGCAGTACTTC. It translates to CASSVTGLSYEQYF. The genes are TRBV2 and TRBJ2-7; TRBD1 agrees at 7 bases. CDR1 is SNHLY and CDR2 is FYNNEI in the germline V gene. The CDR3 has 14 amino acids. Trimming took 4 bases from V and 1 from J; bases not matched to a gene: 4.

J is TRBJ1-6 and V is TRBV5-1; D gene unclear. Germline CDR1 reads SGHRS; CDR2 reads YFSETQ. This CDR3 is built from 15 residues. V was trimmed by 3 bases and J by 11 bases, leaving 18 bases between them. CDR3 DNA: TGCGCCAGCAGCTCCTACATATCTCTTCAGGCACCCCTCCACTTT. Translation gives CASSSYISLQAPLHF. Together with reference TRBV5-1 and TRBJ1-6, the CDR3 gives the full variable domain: KAGVTQTPRYLIKTRGQQVTLSCSPISGHRSVSWYQQTPGQGLQFLFEYFSETQRNKGNFPGRFSGRQFSNSRSEMNVSTLELGDSALYLCASSSYISLQAPLHFGNGTRLTVT.

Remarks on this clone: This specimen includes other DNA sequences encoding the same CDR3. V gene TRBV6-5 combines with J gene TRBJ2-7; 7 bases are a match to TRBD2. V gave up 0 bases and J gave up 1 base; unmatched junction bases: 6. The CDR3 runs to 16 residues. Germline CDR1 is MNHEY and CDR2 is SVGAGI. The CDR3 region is CASSYSTGGSSYEQYF. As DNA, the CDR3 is TGTGCCAGCAGTTACTCGACGGGAGGTTCGTCCTACGAGCAGTACTTC.

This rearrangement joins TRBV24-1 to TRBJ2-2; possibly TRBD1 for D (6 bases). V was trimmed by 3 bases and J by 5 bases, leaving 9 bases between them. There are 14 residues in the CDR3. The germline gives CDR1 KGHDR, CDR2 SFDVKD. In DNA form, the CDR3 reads TGTGCCACCAGTGATAGTGACAGGACCGGGGAGCTGTTTTTT. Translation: CATSDSDRTGELFF.

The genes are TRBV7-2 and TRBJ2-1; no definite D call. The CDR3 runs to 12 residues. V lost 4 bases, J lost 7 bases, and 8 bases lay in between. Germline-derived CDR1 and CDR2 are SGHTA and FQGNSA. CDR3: CASSYEPNEQFF. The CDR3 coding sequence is TGTGCCAGCAGCTACGAGCCGAATGAGCAGTTCTTC.

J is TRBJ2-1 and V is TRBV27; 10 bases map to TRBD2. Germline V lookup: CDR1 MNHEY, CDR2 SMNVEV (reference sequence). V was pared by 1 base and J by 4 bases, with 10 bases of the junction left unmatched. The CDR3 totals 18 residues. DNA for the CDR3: TGTGCCAGCAGTTTATTCCCCGTAGCGGGGGGCCAGTACAATGAGCAGTTCTTC. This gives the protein CASSLFPVAGGQYNEQFF.

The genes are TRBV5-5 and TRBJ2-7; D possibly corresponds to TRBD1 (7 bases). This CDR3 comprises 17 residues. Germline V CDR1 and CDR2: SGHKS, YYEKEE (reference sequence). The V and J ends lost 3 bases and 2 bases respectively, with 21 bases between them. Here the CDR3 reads CASSWGVAGQITYEQYF. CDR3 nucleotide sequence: TGTGCCAGCAGCTGGGGGGTGGCGGGACAGATTACCTACGAGCAGTACTTC. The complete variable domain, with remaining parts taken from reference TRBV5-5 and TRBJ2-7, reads DAGVTQSPTHLIKTRGQQVTLRCSPISGHKSVSWYQQVLGQGPQFIFQYYEKEERGRGNFPDRFSARQFPNYSSELNVNALLLGDSALYLCASSWGVAGQITYEQYFGPGTRLTVT.

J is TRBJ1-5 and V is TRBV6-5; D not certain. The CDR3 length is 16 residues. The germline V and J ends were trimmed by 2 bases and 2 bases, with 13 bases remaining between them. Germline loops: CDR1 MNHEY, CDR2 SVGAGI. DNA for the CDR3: TGTGCCAGCAGTTACGGGCCCCCAGGCGGCAATCAGCCCCAGCATTTT. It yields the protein CASSYGPPGGNQPQHF.

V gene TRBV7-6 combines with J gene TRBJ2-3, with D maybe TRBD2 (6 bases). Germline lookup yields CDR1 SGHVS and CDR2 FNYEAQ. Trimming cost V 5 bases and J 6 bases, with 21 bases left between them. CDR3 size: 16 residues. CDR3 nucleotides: TGTGCCAGCAGCACCCTTCTGGGCGGGGAATTGGATACGCAGTATTTT. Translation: CASSTLLGGELDTQYF.

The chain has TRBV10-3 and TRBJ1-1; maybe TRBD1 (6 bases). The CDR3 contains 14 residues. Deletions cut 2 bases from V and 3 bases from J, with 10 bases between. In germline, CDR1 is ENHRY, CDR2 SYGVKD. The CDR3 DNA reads TGTGCCATCAGTGAGCGGGCAGGGGACACTGAAGCTTTCTTT. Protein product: CAISERAGDTEAFF.